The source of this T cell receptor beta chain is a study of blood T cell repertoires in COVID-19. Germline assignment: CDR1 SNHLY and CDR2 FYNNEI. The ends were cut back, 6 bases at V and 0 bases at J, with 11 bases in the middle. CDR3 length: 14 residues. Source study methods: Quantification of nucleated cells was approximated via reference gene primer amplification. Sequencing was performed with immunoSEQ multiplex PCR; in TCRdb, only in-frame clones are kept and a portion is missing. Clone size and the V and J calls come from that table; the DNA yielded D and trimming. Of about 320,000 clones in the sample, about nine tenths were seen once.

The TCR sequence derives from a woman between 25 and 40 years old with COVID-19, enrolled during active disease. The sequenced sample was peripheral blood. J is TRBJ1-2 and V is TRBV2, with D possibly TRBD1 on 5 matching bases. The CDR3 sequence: CASSGGITNYGYTF. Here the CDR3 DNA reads TGTGCCAGCAGCGGGGGGATCACTAACTATGGCTACACCTTC.